The present T cell receptor beta chain was sequenced within a study of blood T cells in healthy people across ages. Primers used in a second PCR of about 7 to 12 cycles were a sample-barcoded 5' primer and a J-beta primer mix. TCRdb reprocessed the 5' RACE reads with MiXCR, giving one entry per CDR3 protein. The table includes about 830,000 distinct CDR3 sequences, approximately 59% detected once. The CDR3 runs 12 residues. Trimming left V 2 bases short and J 9 bases short, with 5 bases between. Germline CDR1 and CDR2: KGHSH and LQKENI. This chain joins TRBV18 and TRBJ1-6, with D perhaps matching TRBD1 (5 bases). This receptor was identified in a young man in good health. The sequencing sample was made of blood. The CDR3 DNA sequence: TGTGCCAGCTCACCAGACAGTTCACCCCTCCACTTT. Its translation is CASSPDSSPLHF.